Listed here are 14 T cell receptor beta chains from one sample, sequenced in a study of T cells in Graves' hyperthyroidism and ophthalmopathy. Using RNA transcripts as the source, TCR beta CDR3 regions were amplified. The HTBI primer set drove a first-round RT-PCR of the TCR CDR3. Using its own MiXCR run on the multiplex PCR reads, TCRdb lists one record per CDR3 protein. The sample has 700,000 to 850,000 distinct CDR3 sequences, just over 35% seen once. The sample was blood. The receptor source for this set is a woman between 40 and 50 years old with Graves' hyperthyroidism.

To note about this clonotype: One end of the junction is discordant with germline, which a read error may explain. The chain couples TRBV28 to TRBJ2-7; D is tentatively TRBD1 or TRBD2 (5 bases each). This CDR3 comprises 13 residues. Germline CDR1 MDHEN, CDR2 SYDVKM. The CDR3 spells CASSSGQDYGQYF. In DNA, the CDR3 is TGTGCCAGCAGTTCCGGACAAGACTACGGGCAGTACTTC.

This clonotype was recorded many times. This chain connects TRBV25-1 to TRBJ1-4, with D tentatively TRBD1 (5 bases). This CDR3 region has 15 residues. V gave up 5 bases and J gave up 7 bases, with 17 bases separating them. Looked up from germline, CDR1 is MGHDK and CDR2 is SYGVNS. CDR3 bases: TGTGCCAGCAGTCCGGGACGGTCCGTTCGTGAAAAACTGTTTTTT. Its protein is CASSPGRSVREKLFF.

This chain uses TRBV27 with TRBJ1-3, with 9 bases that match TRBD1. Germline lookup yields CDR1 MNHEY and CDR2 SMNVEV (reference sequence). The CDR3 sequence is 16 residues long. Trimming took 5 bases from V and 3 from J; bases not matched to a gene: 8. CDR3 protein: CASSLTGGVIGNTIYF. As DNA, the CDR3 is TGTGCCAGCAGTCTAACAGGGGGCGTAATTGGAAACACCATATATTTT.

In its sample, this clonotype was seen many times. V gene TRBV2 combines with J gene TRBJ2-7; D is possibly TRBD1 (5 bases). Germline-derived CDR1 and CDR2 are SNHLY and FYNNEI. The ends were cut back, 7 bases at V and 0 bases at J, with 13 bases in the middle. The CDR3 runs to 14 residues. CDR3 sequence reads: CASTADSSSYEQYF. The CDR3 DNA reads TGTGCCAGCACTGCAGACAGCAGCTCCTACGAGCAGTACTTC.

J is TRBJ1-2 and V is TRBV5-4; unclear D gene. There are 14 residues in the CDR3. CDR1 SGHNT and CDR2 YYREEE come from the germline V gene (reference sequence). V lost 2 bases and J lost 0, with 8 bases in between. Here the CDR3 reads CASSFSSSNYGYTF. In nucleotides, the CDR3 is TGTGCCAGCAGCTTTTCCAGTTCTAACTATGGCTACACCTTC.

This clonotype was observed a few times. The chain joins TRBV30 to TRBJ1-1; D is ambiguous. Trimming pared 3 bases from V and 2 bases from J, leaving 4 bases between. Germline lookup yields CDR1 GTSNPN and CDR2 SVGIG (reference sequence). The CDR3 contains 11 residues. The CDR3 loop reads CAWSLNTEAFF. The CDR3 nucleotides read TGTGCCTGGAGCCTTAACACTGAAGCTTTCTTT.

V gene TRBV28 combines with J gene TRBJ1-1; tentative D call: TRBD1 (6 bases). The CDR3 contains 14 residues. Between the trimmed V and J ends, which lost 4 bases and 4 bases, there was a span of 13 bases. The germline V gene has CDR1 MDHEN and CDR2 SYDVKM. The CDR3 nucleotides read TGTGCCAGCAGTTGGTGGGGGCCCCCCACTGAAGCTTTCTTT. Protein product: CASSWWGPPTEAFF.

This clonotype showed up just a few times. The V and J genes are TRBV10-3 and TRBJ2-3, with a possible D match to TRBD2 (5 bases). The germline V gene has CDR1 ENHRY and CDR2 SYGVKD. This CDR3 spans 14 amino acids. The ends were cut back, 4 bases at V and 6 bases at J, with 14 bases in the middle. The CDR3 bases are TGTGCCATCAGTGGCGGTAGCGTAGGGGATACGCAGTATTTT. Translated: CAISGGSVGDTQYF.

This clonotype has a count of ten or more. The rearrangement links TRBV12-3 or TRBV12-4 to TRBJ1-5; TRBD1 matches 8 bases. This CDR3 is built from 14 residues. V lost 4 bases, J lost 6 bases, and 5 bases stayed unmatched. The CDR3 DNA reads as TGTGCCAGCAGTTCCAGGGGGCACGCTCAGCCCCAGCATTTT. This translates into CASSSRGHAQPQHF.

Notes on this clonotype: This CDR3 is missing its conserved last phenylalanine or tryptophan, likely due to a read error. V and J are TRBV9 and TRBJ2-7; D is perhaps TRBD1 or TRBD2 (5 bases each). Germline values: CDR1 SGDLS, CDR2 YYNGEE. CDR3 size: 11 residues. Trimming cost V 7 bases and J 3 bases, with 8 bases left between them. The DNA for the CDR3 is TGTGCCAGCGGGACGAGCTACGAGCAGTACCTC. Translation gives CASGTSYEQYL.

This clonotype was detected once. In nucleotides, the CDR3 is TGTGCCAGCAGTTTATCGGCTAGCCCTAGCTACGAGCAGTACTTC. Amino acid sequence: CASSLSASPSYEQYF. V is TRBV2 and J is TRBJ2-7; TRBD2 might be the D (5 bases). Germline V gene lookup returns CDR1 SNHLY and CDR2 FYNNEI. The CDR3 runs 15 residues. V gave up 5 bases and J gave up 3 bases, with 17 bases separating them.

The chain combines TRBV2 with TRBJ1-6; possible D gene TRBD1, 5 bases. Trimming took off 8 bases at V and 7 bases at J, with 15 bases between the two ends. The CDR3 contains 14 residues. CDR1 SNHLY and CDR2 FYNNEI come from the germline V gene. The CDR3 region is CASPSSAGNSPLHF. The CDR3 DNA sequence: TGTGCCAGCCCATCCTCGGCAGGGAATTCACCCCTCCACTTT.

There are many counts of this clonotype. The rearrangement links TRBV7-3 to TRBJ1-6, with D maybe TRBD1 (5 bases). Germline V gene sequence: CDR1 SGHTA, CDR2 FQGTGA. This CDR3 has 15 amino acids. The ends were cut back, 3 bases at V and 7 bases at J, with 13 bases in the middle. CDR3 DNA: TGTGCCAGCAGCTTGTATCCAGGGCCGAATTCACCCCTCCACTTT. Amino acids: CASSLYPGPNSPLHF.

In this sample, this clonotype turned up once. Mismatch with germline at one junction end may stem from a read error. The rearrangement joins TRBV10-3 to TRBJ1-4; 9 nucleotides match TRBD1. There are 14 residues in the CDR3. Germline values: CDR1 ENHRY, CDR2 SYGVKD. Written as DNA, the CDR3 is TGTGCCATCAGGCCACAGGGGGCGAGTGAAAAACTGCTTTTT. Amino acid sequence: CAIRPQGASEKLLF.